Listed below are T cell receptor beta chains from one sample, sequenced in a study of cytomegalovirus exposure and HLA in healthy donors. Assay used: immunoSEQ multiplex PCR; TCRdb lists only in-frame clones, some missing. The sample lists 85,000 to 130,000 clones, about 64% occurring once. The sequenced sample consisted of PBMCs. The source is a female donor in good health and CMV-seronegative. CDR3s include the opening cysteine and the closing phenylalanine or tryptophan. Fields, in order: D gene, clone size, CDR3 length, J gene, V gene, CDR3 protein, CDR3 DNA. D genes are given only for firm matches. Not all rows give a size; the values are once, few, many and, for expanded clones, a class.

D: -
size: -
length: 12
J: TRBJ1-6
V: TRBV7-9
CDR3: CASSLRNSPLHF
DNA: TGTGCCAGCAGCTTACGGAATTCACCCCTCCACTTT

D: -
size: -
length: 14
J: TRBJ1-1
V: TRBV5-4
CDR3: CASSSLGRSTEAFF
DNA: TGTGCCAGCAGCTCTCTCGGGAGGAGCACTGAAGCTTTCTTT

D: -
size: -
length: 15
J: TRBJ2-3
V: TRBV21-1
CDR3: CASPGRRVYADTQYF
DNA: TGTGCCAGCCCCGGGAGAAGAGTGTATGCGGATACGCAGTATTTT

D: TRBD1
size: few
length: 15
J: TRBJ1-2
V: TRBV5-1
CDR3: CASSTGTGGFFGYTF
DNA: TGCGCCAGCAGCACCGGGACAGGGGGATTTTTTGGCTACACCTTC

D: -
size: once
length: 12
J: TRBJ2-1
V: TRBV5-4
CDR3: CASSFVENEQFF
DNA: TGTGCCAGCAGCTTCGTGGAGAATGAGCAGTTCTTC

D: -
size: few
length: 15
J: TRBJ1-3
V: TRBV5-4
CDR3: CASSSPTVSGNTIYF
DNA: TGTGCCAGCAGCTCCCCGACAGTCTCTGGAAACACCATATATTTT

D: TRBD2
size: -
length: 17
J: TRBJ2-1
V: TRBV7-9
CDR3: CASSSQGLAGAYNEQFF
DNA: TGTGCCAGCAGCTCCCAGGGACTAGCGGGAGCGTACAATGAGCAGTTCTTC

D: TRBD2
size: -
length: 15
J: TRBJ2-7
V: TRBV7-9
CDR3: CASSGLPGLPYEQYF
DNA: TGTGCCAGCAGCGGACTCCCGGGACTACCCTACGAGCAGTACTTC

D: TRBD1
size: -
length: 13
J: TRBJ1-3
V: TRBV29-1
CDR3: CSVTTGGRNTIYF
DNA: TGCAGCGTGACTACAGGGGGGAGAAACACCATATATTTT

D: TRBD1
size: -
length: 15
J: TRBJ2-7
V: TRBV9
CDR3: CASSASGTGNYEQYF
DNA: TGTGCCAGCAGCGCCTCCGGGACAGGGAATTACGAGCAGTACTTC

D: TRBD2
size: -
length: 17
J: TRBJ2-3
V: TRBV27
CDR3: CASSLIGLAEGTDTQYF
DNA: TGTGCCAGCAGTTTAATCGGGCTAGCGGAGGGCACAGATACGCAGTATTTT

D: -
size: -
length: 16
J: TRBJ2-6
V: TRBV28
CDR3: CASSPPQGGRANVLTF
DNA: TGTGCCAGCAGTCCCCCACAGGGCGGCCGAGCCAACGTCCTGACTTTC

D: -
size: -
length: 12
J: TRBJ2-7
V: TRBV7-9
CDR3: CASSLPSGSWYF
DNA: TGTGCCAGCAGCTTACCCAGCGGATCTTGGTACTTC

D: TRBD1
size: few
length: 15
J: TRBJ2-7
V: TRBV5-1
CDR3: CASSKGGTGGDEQYF
DNA: TGCGCCAGCAGCAAAGGAGGGACAGGGGGTGACGAGCAGTACTTC

D: TRBD1
size: -
length: 13
J: TRBJ1-5
V: TRBV5-8
CDR3: CASSFDRAQPQHF
DNA: TGTGCCAGCAGCTTCGACAGGGCCCAGCCCCAGCATTTT

D: -
size: -
length: 14
J: TRBJ1-3
V: TRBV28
CDR3: CASSLFRYGNTIYF
DNA: TGTGCCAGCAGTTTATTTCGGTATGGAAACACCATATATTTT

D: -
size: -
length: 15
J: TRBJ2-7
V: TRBV21-1
CDR3: CASSAMTGWCYEQYF
DNA: TGTGCCAGCAGCGCCATGACAGGATGGTGCTACGAGCAGTACTTC

D: TRBD2
size: -
length: 16
J: TRBJ2-7
V: TRBV10-3
CDR3: CAISEWREGPSYEQYF
DNA: TGTGCCATCAGTGAGTGGCGGGAGGGCCCATCCTACGAGCAGTACTTC

D: TRBD2
size: -
length: 14
J: TRBJ2-7
V: TRBV5-1
CDR3: CASTVGLAGHEQYF
DNA: TGCGCCAGCACCGTTGGACTAGCGGGGCACGAGCAGTACTTC

D: -
size: -
length: 12
J: TRBJ1-2
V: TRBV7-7
CDR3: CASGPGGYGYTF
DNA: TGTGCCAGCGGGCCGGGAGGCTATGGCTACACCTTC

D: -
size: -
length: 16
J: TRBJ2-3
V: TRBV5-1
CDR3: CASSLWRDASTDTQYF
DNA: TGCGCCAGCAGCTTGTGGCGGGATGCTAGCACAGATACGCAGTATTTT

D: -
size: few
length: 14
J: TRBJ2-2
V: TRBV27
CDR3: CASSFDSNTGELFF
DNA: TGTGCCAGCAGTTTTGACTCCAACACCGGGGAGCTGTTTTTT

D: TRBD1
size: many
length: 14
J: TRBJ1-2
V: TRBV19
CDR3: CASRLSGTDNGYTF
DNA: TGTGCCAGTAGACTATCCGGGACAGACAATGGCTACACCTTC

D: TRBD2
size: many
length: 15
J: TRBJ2-2
V: TRBV6-4
CDR3: CASSPLAGGTGELFF
DNA: TGTGCCAGCAGTCCCCTAGCGGGAGGAACCGGGGAGCTGTTTTTT

D: -
size: once
length: 17
J: TRBJ2-6
V: TRBV7-2
CDR3: CASSLGTGVSGANVLTF
DNA: TGTGCCAGCAGCTTAGGTACAGGTGTCTCTGGGGCCAACGTCCTGACTTTC

D: TRBD2
size: -
length: 13
J: TRBJ2-1
V: TRBV6-1
CDR3: CASSELREGEQFF
DNA: TGTGCCAGCAGTGAATTGAGGGAGGGGGAGCAGTTCTTC

D: -
size: -
length: 14
J: TRBJ2-7
V: TRBV5-1
CDR3: CASSLERGYYEQYF
DNA: TGCGCCAGCAGCTTGGAACGGGGGTACTACGAGCAGTACTTC

D: TRBD1
size: -
length: 14
J: TRBJ1-2
V: TRBV19
CDR3: CASRYRGANYGYTF
DNA: TGTGCCAGTAGGTACAGGGGAGCTAACTATGGCTACACCTTC

D: -
size: -
length: 17
J: TRBJ2-2
V: TRBV7-3
CDR3: CASSLTGGNSPTGELFF
DNA: TGTGCCAGCAGCTTAACGGGGGGAAACAGCCCCACCGGGGAGCTGTTTTTT

D: -
size: few
length: 15
J: TRBJ2-1
V: TRBV11-2
CDR3: CASSLSMSSYNEQFF
DNA: TGTGCCAGCAGCTTATCTATGAGCTCCTACAATGAGCAGTTCTTC

D: TRBD2
size: -
length: 14
J: TRBJ2-1
V: TRBV30
CDR3: CAWSVQREVDEQFF
DNA: TGTGCCTGGAGTGTACAGCGGGAAGTGGATGAGCAGTTCTTC

D: TRBD2
size: -
length: 15
J: TRBJ2-7
V: TRBV19
CDR3: CASSWGASGTGEQYF
DNA: TGTGCCAGTAGTTGGGGAGCTAGCGGGACCGGGGAGCAGTACTTC

D: TRBD2
size: -
length: 15
J: TRBJ2-1
V: TRBV28
CDR3: CASSSPGLAGPRKFF
DNA: TGTGCCAGCAGTTCCCCGGGACTAGCGGGGCCTCGAAAGTTCTTC

D: TRBD2
size: -
length: 17
J: TRBJ2-1
V: TRBV27
CDR3: CASSLTSSGRYYNEQFF
DNA: TGTGCCAGCAGTTTAACGTCTAGCGGGAGGTACTACAATGAGCAGTTCTTC

D: -
size: -
length: 12
J: TRBJ2-1
V: TRBV30
CDR3: CAWSGRTYEQFF
DNA: TGTGCCTGGAGTGGTCGGACTTATGAGCAGTTCTTC

D: -
size: -
length: 12
J: TRBJ2-7
V: TRBV28
CDR3: CASQLGSYEQYF
DNA: TGTGCCAGCCAACTCGGTTCCTACGAGCAGTACTTC

D: -
size: -
length: 14
J: TRBJ1-1
V: TRBV5-1
CDR3: CASSWGPMNTEAFF
DNA: TGCGCCAGCAGCTGGGGCCCGATGAACACTGAAGCTTTCTTT

D: TRBD2
size: -
length: 17
J: TRBJ2-1
V: TRBV5-1
CDR3: CASSLTGLAGGHNEQFF
DNA: TGCGCCAGCAGCTTGACTGGACTAGCGGGAGGACACAATGAGCAGTTCTTC

D: TRBD1
size: few
length: 14
J: TRBJ1-5
V: TRBV27
CDR3: CASSLRQGNQPQHF
DNA: TGTGCCAGCAGTTTAAGACAGGGAAATCAGCCCCAGCATTTT

D: TRBD2
size: -
length: 17
J: TRBJ2-1
V: TRBV19
CDR3: CASSGTSGINAYNEQFF
DNA: TGTGCCAGTAGCGGGACTAGCGGGATTAACGCCTACAATGAGCAGTTCTTC

D: TRBD2
size: -
length: 14
J: TRBJ2-7
V: TRBV6-5
CDR3: CASSQGLAAFEQYF
DNA: TGTGCCAGCAGTCAGGGACTAGCCGCTTTCGAGCAGTACTTC

D: TRBD2
size: -
length: 15
J: TRBJ2-7
V: TRBV9
CDR3: CASSIKAGEAYEQYF
DNA: TGTGCCAGCAGCATTAAAGCGGGAGAGGCCTACGAGCAGTACTTC